One sample yielded the 17 T cell receptor beta chains listed below, sequenced in a study of blood T cell repertoires in COVID-19 (TCRdb year 2020). The library was obtained by the immunoSEQ multiplex PCR assay. TCRdb's version of the immuneACCESS table is confined to in-frame rearrangements and falls short of the full clone set. An unresolved V gene accounts for under half of the shortfall where checked; the remainder is of unknown origin. In this sample the table shows 100,000 to 120,000 clones, more than 80% of which occur a single time. The leading ten clones occupy approximately 5% of the sample. Sequenced material: peripheral blood. These receptors originate from a woman aged 55-75 years with COVID-19, enrolled during active disease.

The chain employs TRBV20-1 and TRBJ1-2, with a tentative D call TRBD1 (5 bases). CDR3 length: 15 residues. Trimming removed 3 bases at V and 8 bases at J, with 22 bases between. CDR1 and CDR2 (germline): DFQATT, SNEGSKA (reference sequence). The CDR3 spells CSASSSPTEGGGYTF. CDR3 coding DNA: TGCAGTGCTAGTAGTTCCCCGACAGAAGGAGGGGGCTACACCTTC.

The chain recombines TRBV7-9 with TRBJ2-1; 14 bases fit TRBD2. In germline, CDR1 is SEHNR, CDR2 FQNEAQ (reference sequence). The V gene end was trimmed by 4 bases and the J gene end by 4 bases; junction bases not matched to a gene: 9. This CDR3 has 18 residues. The CDR3: CASSSQGLAGAGYNEQFF. The CDR3 bases are TGTGCCAGCAGCTCCCAGGGACTAGCGGGGGCCGGTTACAATGAGCAGTTCTTC.

The chain carries TRBV6-5 and TRBJ2-7, with 7 bases matching TRBD2. This CDR3 contains 15 residues. The junction had 8 bases not matched to a gene; V was cut back by 6 bases and J by 0 bases. Germline V gene data show CDR1 as MNHEY and CDR2 as SVGAGI. The CDR3 DNA is TGTGCCAGCAGCCAATCTAGCGGTAGCTCCTACGAGCAGTACTTC. It specifies CASSQSSGSSYEQYF.

The chain couples TRBV12-3 or TRBV12-4 to TRBJ2-3; D unresolved. This CDR3 contains 12 residues. V lost 7 bases, J lost 9 bases, and 14 bases lay in between. CDR3 sequence (DNA): TGTGCCAGCAACCTTAACCGCAGAACGCAGTATTTT. Translated: CASNLNRRTQYF.

V and J are TRBV7-9 and TRBJ1-2; a possible D gene is TRBD1 (6 bases). This CDR3 has 18 amino acids. V was shortened by 4 bases and J by 4 bases, with 25 bases between the two germline ends. Germline V gene lookup returns CDR1 SEHNR and CDR2 FQNEAQ (reference sequence). In DNA, the CDR3 is TGTGCCAGCAGCTCAACAACCTACAACAGGGCGAAGGCCTATGGCTACACCTTC. Translated, it gives CASSSTTYNRAKAYGYTF.

The genes are TRBV3-1 (or the pseudogene TRBV3-2) and TRBJ1-1, with TRBD1 matching over 7 bases. The V gene end was trimmed by 7 bases and the J gene end by 3 bases; junction bases not matched to a gene: 5. This CDR3 contains 13 residues. Germline CDR1 and CDR2: LGHDT and YNNKEL (reference sequence). The CDR3 DNA sequence: TGTGCCAGCACAAGCCAGGGGGACACTGAAGCTTTCTTT. The encoded protein is CASTSQGDTEAFF.

This rearrangement joins TRBV12-5 to TRBJ2-3, with 10 bases matching TRBD1. With 4 bases clipped from V and 3 bases from J, the junction kept 4 bases outside the gene matches. Germline loops: CDR1 LGHNT, CDR2 FRNRAP. CDR3 size: 15 residues. The CDR3 is CASGSGTGVTDTQYF. The CDR3 coding sequence is TGTGCTAGTGGTTCCGGGACAGGGGTTACAGATACGCAGTATTTT.

This rearrangement joins TRBV29-1 to TRBJ1-1, with D possibly being TRBD1 (5 bases). V lost 4 bases, J lost 4 bases, and 13 bases lay in between. Germline V gene lookup returns CDR1 SQVTM and CDR2 ANQGSEA. The CDR3 loop spans 13 amino acids. CDR3 coding DNA: TGCAGCGTTGGGGGCAGAGTAGGCACTGAAGCTTTCTTT. As protein: CSVGGRVGTEAFF.

The chain recombines TRBV15 with TRBJ2-1; 7 bases match TRBD1. V dropped 2 bases and J dropped 7; count of bases not matched to a gene: 14. The CDR3 loop spans 17 amino acids. CDR1 and CDR2 (germline): LNHNV, YYDKDF (reference sequence). The CDR3 bases are TGTGCCACCAGCAGACTACCGGGCAGGGGGATAGGAAATGAGCAGTTCTTC. Translating gives CATSRLPGRGIGNEQFF.

V and J are TRBV19 and TRBJ1-1; D may be TRBD1 (6 bases). The CDR3 length is 14 residues. Germline V gene data show CDR1 as LNHDA and CDR2 as SQIVND (reference sequence). The ends were cut back, 5 bases at V and 4 bases at J, with 14 bases in the middle. CDR3 sequence reads: CASSVTGIGTEAFF. As DNA, the CDR3 is TGTGCCAGTAGTGTTACAGGGATTGGCACTGAAGCTTTCTTT. The full variable domain, with the rest looked up from reference TRBV19 and TRBJ1-1, is DGGITQSPKYLFRKEGQNVTLSCEQNLNHDAMYWYRQDPGQGLRLIYYSQIVNDFQKGDIAEGYSVSREKKESFPLTVTSAQKNPTAFYLCASSVTGIGTEAFFGQGTRLTVV.

The chain joins TRBV18 to TRBJ1-1; TRBD1 is a possible D gene (6 bases). Per the germline V gene, CDR1 is KGHSH and CDR2 is LQKENI. V was clipped by 3 bases and J by 0 bases, with 17 bases between them. This CDR3 has 17 residues. This chain's CDR3 is CASSPREDSYMNTEAFF. Written as DNA, the CDR3 is TGTGCCAGCTCACCCCGCGAGGACAGTTATATGAACACTGAAGCTTTCTTT. The full variable domain, in which reference TRBV18 and TRBJ1-1 provide the parts outside the CDR3, is NAGVMQNPRHLVRRRGQEARLRCSPMKGHSHVYWYRQLPEEGLKFMVYLQKENIIDESGMPKERFSAEFPKEGPSILRIQQVVRGDSAAYFCASSPREDSYMNTEAFFGQGTRLTVV.

V is TRBV10-1 and J is TRBJ2-1; no firm D call. Germline V gives CDR1 WNHNN, CDR2 SYGVQD (reference sequence). V lost 3 bases and J 0 bases, leaving 6 bases between the germline ends. The CDR3 totals 14 residues. CDR3 residues: CASSDPSSYNEQFF. In nucleotides, the CDR3 is TGCGCCAGCAGTGACCCGAGCTCCTACAATGAGCAGTTCTTC.

This clone occurred once. The chain carries TRBV4-2 and TRBJ1-2; tentative D call: TRBD1 (5 bases). Germline V gene lookup returns CDR1 LGHNA and CDR2 YNFKEQ. The CDR3 totals 15 residues. Trimming removed 4 bases at V and 8 bases at J, with 20 bases between. CDR3 sequence (DNA): TGTGCCAGCAGCCCCCTGACGGGGGAGGGAGACGGCTACACCTTC. It specifies CASSPLTGEGDGYTF.

The rearrangement uses TRBV24-1 and TRBJ2-1; 9 bases line up with TRBD1. This CDR3 has 16 amino acids. The germline V gene encodes CDR1 KGHDR and CDR2 SFDVKD. Germline trimming cut 2 bases from V and 6 bases from J; bases unmatched to any gene: 7. The CDR3 bases are TGTGCCACCAGTGATTCCGCGGACAGGGGATTCAATGAGCAGTTCTTC. Protein product: CATSDSADRGFNEQFF.

The chain carries TRBV5-4 and TRBJ1-1, with D perhaps TRBD1 (5 bases). The CDR3 sequence is 15 residues long. V was shortened by 1 base and J by 0 bases, with 10 bases between the two germline ends. Germline values: CDR1 SGHNT, CDR2 YYREEE (reference sequence). CDR3 nucleotides: TGTGCCAGCAGCTTGTTGGACAACCTGAACACTGAAGCTTTCTTT. Its protein is CASSLLDNLNTEAFF.

This clone was picked up a small number of times. This chain joins TRBV5-8 and TRBJ1-4; 7 nucleotides line up with TRBD1. V shed 5 bases, J shed 0 bases, and the junction held 7 bases outside the gene matches. Germline lookup yields CDR1 SGHTS and CDR2 YDEGEE. The CDR3 extends over 16 amino acids. The CDR3 coding sequence is TGTGCCAGCAGTTTTTGGGACAGCGCAACTAATGAAAAACTGTTTTTT. Its translation is CASSFWDSATNEKLFF.

The chain has TRBV5-5 and TRBJ2-1; D is possibly TRBD1 (5 bases). The CDR3 runs to 16 residues. Germline values: CDR1 SGHKS, CDR2 YYEKEE (reference sequence). Trimming stripped 1 base from V and 5 bases from J, with 16 bases between. CDR3 loop: CASSLISVRVHNEQFF. The CDR3 DNA sequence: TGTGCCAGCAGCTTGATTTCGGTCAGGGTACACAATGAGCAGTTCTTC.